The entry that follows covers one TCR beta chain sequence. Its antigen remains unidentified. Trimming took 1 base from V and 5 from J, leaving 8 bases between them. This CDR3 is built from 13 residues. Germline lookup yields CDR1 SNHLY and CDR2 FYNNEI. CDR3 and TCR beta VDJ profiling relied on a genomic DNA template. TCRdb called the reads again in MiXCR, with one record for every CDR3 protein. The sample has 200,000 to 250,000 distinct CDR3 sequences, around 60% seen once; the top ten hold around 32%. This record comes from a study of CD8+CD57+ T cells in acquired aplastic anemia. On the study more broadly: Sorted CD4+ and CD8+ cells yielded DNA averaging approximately 3.5 ug. Healthy donors averaged around 10 million reads for CD4+ cells.

General observations from the study: In common between the patients and the controls were around 29 CD8+ CDR3 sequences. Statistical testing detected no significant gap in CD8+ Simpson's diversity between patients and controls.

This receptor was obtained from a human donor in good health. Input material: sorted CD4+, CD8+, or CD8+CD57+ T cells (not recorded which) from PBMCs. The chain carries TRBV2 and TRBJ1-2, with D maybe TRBD1 (6 bases). Here the CDR3 reads CASSEEGGYGYTF. The CDR3 DNA follows: TGTGCCAGCAGTGAAGAAGGGGGTTATGGCTACACCTTC.